The 8 T cell receptor beta chains presented below share a single source sample, sequenced in a study of cytomegalovirus exposure and HLA in healthy donors (TCRdb year 2017). Preparation of the library involved the immunoSEQ multiplex PCR assay. Sourced from immuneACCESS, this table was stored by TCRdb with only in-frame sequences that have V and J called. A share of the clones is absent; for the studies checked, an unresolved V gene accounts for under half, and the remainder has no known explanation. Counted in this sample were roughly 330,000 clones; around 90% of them appeared once. The biggest ten clones account for over 1% of the sample. The sample was PBMCs. Every receptor here comes from a woman aged 30 to 39 in good health and CMV-seropositive.

The V and J genes are TRBV7-3 and TRBJ2-1; TRBD2 aligns across 12 bases. Germline lookup yields CDR1 SGHTA and CDR2 FQGTGA. Unmatched junction bases numbered 3, after V lost 4 bases and J lost 2 bases. This CDR3 comprises 16 residues. The DNA of the CDR3 is TGTGCCAGCAGCTCACTAGCGGGAGGAGCCTACAATGAGCAGTTCTTC. It encodes CASSSLAGGAYNEQFF.

This clone was found once. The chain employs TRBV5-1 and TRBJ1-1; 7 bases fit TRBD1. The length of the CDR3 is 15 residues. J gave up 0 bases and V 0 bases, and 2 bases lay outside the gene matches. Germline loops: CDR1 SGHRS, CDR2 YFSETQ. The CDR3 loop is CASSLGQGVNTEAFF. Here the CDR3 DNA reads TGCGCCAGCAGCTTGGGACAGGGTGTGAACACTGAAGCTTTCTTT.

The gene calls are TRBV4-1 and TRBJ2-7; 7 bases align to TRBD2. The J segment lost 2 bases and the V segment lost 4 bases, leaving 11 bases of the junction unmatched. The V gene's germline CDR1 is MGHRA and CDR2 YSYEKL. The CDR3 spans 16 residues. The CDR3 sequence: CASSPAGDYLTYEQYF. DNA of the CDR3: TGCGCCAGCAGCCCGGCCGGGGACTACCTGACCTACGAGCAGTACTTC.

The V and J genes are TRBV7-2 and TRBJ2-7; D unresolved. Germline loops: CDR1 SGHTA, CDR2 FQGNSA. V dropped 10 bases and J dropped 4 bases, with 14 bases sitting between them. The CDR3 contains 12 residues. Here the CDR3 DNA reads TGTGCCAACCGGTCGGCTTGGTACGAGCAGTACTTC. Amino acids: CANRSAWYEQYF.

The genes are TRBV2 and TRBJ1-3; D call uncertain. CDR1 and CDR2 (germline): SNHLY, FYNNEI. CDR3 length: 13 amino acids. V was cut by 6 bases and J by 2 bases, with 8 bases left in between. CDR3 in DNA: TGTGCCAGCAGGGGTCAGGCTGGAAACACCATATATTTT. Translating gives CASRGQAGNTIYF. Variable domain in full (rest from reference TRBV2 and TRBJ1-3): EPEVTQTPSHQVTQMGQEVILRCVPISNHLYFYWYRQILGQKVEFLVSFYNNEISEKSEIFDDQFSVERPDGSNFTLKIRSTKLEDSAMYFCASRGQAGNTIYFGEGSWLTVV.

This clone occurred a few times. The V and J genes are TRBV30 and TRBJ2-7, with D unclear. The CDR3 consists of 11 residues. Looked up from germline, CDR1 is GTSNPN and CDR2 is SVGIG (reference sequence). With 2 bases removed from V and 2 bases from J, the gap between germline ends came to 4 bases. DNA for the CDR3: TGTGCCTGGAGTACCACCTACGAGCAGTACTTC. It codes for CAWSTTYEQYF.

The rearrangement links TRBV2 to TRBJ2-2, with TRBD1 matching 8 bases. This CDR3 has 14 amino acids. With 6 bases clipped from V and 3 bases from J, the junction kept 3 bases outside the gene matches. Germline CDR1 and CDR2: SNHLY and FYNNEI. The CDR3 loop is CASREQGDTGELFF. The CDR3 DNA sequence: TGTGCCAGCAGGGAACAGGGGGACACCGGGGAGCTGTTTTTT.

V usage is TRBV27 and J usage is TRBJ2-7, with 13 bases aligning to TRBD2. CDR3 length: 19 amino acids. Trimming at V came to 5 bases and at J to 0 bases, leaving 13 bases not matched to a gene. The germline gives CDR1 MNHEY, CDR2 SMNVEV (reference sequence). The CDR3 DNA sequence: TGTGCCAGCAGTCCGACCGGACTAGCGGGGGCGGGACGCTCCTACGAGCAGTACTTC. Encoded protein: CASSPTGLAGAGRSYEQYF.